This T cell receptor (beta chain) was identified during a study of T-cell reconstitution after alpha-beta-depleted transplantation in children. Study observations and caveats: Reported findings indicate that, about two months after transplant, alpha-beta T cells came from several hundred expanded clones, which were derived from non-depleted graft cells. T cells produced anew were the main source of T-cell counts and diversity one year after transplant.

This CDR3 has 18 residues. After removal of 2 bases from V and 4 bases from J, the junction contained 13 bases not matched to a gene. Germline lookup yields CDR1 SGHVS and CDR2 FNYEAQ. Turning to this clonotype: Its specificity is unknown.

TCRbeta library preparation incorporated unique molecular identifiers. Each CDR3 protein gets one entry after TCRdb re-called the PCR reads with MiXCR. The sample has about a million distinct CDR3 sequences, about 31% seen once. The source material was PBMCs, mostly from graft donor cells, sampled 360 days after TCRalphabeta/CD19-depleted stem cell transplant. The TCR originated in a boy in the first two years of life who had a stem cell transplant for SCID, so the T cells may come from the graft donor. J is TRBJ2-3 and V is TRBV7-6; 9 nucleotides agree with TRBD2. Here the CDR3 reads CASSLSPPGGGAPDTQYF. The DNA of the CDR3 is TGTGCCAGCAGCTTATCCCCCCCGGGCGGGGGGGCCCCAGATACGCAGTATTTT.